A single sample gave rise to the 27 T cell receptor beta chains below, sequenced in a study of blood T cell repertoires in COVID-19. Produced via immunoSEQ multiplex PCR; TCRdb's table is partial and in-frame only. The sample includes about 200,000 clones, roughly 82% of them seen just once. The sequencing sample was made of peripheral blood. These receptor sequences come from a man over 45 with active or convalescent COVID-19.

V usage is TRBV28 and J usage is TRBJ1-2; TRBD1 matches at 10 bases. There are 17 residues in the CDR3. The junction had 16 bases not matched to a gene; V was cut back by 5 bases and J by 7 bases. Germline V gene data show CDR1 as MDHEN and CDR2 as SYDVKM. CDR3 bases: TGTGCCAGCAGTACTGCACTTTCGGGGACAGGGGACCTTGGCTACACCTTC. Residues: CASSTALSGTGDLGYTF.

V usage is TRBV18 and J usage is TRBJ2-3; 7 bases line up with TRBD1. CDR1 is KGHSH, CDR2 LQKENI, per germline. The V segment lost 4 bases and the J segment 4 bases; nucleotides outside the gene matches: 2. The length of the CDR3 is 13 residues. The CDR3 DNA sequence: TGTGCCAGCTCACGTGACAGGGCAGATACGCAGTATTTT. This translates into CASSRDRADTQYF.

This chain connects TRBV5-4 to TRBJ2-5; no reliable D call. Trimming took 4 bases from V and 1 from J, leaving 11 bases between them. The CDR3 sequence is 14 residues long. Per germline, CDR1 SGHNT and CDR2 YYREEE (reference sequence). DNA for the CDR3: TGTGCCAGCAGCCCTGGCCTGGTCCAAGAGACCCAGTACTTC. Protein: CASSPGLVQETQYF.

The chain uses TRBV4-1 and TRBJ1-2; D may be TRBD1 (6 bases). The CDR3 consists of 15 residues. The V gene's germline CDR1 is MGHRA and CDR2 YSYEKL. Deletions cut 2 bases from V and 3 bases from J, with 13 bases between. For the CDR3, the DNA is TGCGCCAGCAGCCAACCCACAGGGTTGGACTATGGCTACACCTTC. Protein: CASSQPTGLDYGYTF.

This clone was observed a single time. This rearrangement joins TRBV29-1 to TRBJ2-7, with 10 positions matching TRBD2. The CDR3 length is 14 residues. Per the germline V gene, CDR1 is SQVTM and CDR2 is ANQGSEA. With 0 bases clipped from V and 7 bases from J, the junction kept 6 bases outside the gene matches. CDR3 coding DNA: TGCAGCGTTGAAGAGCTAGCGGGAGTTAAAGAGCAGTACTTC. Translated, it gives CSVEELAGVKEQYF.

This clone has only a few counts. The chain joins TRBV11-2 to TRBJ2-7, with a possible D match to TRBD1 (6 bases). In germline, CDR1 is SGHAT, CDR2 FQNNGV. CDR3 length equals 13 residues. The ends were cut back, 6 bases at V and 3 bases at J, with 12 bases in the middle. For the CDR3, the DNA is TGTGCCAGCAGTGAGGGACAAATCTACGAGCAGTACTTC. Encoded protein: CASSEGQIYEQYF. The full variable domain, completed using reference TRBV11-2 and TRBJ2-7, is EAGVAQSPRYKIIEKRQSVAFWCNPISGHATLYWYQQILGQGPKLLIQFQNNGVVDDSQLPKDRFSAERLKGVDSTLKIQPAKLEDSAVYLCASSEGQIYEQYFGPGTRLTVT.

This chain connects TRBV4-3 to TRBJ1-2; 10 bases line up with TRBD1. The CDR3 is 14 residues long. J lost 4 bases, V lost 9 bases, and 8 bases had no gene match. CDR1 is LGHNA and CDR2 is YSLEER in the germline V gene. The CDR3 region has the DNA TGCGCCAGTTCACCCGGGACAGGGGTCTATGGCTACACCTTC. This translates into CASSPGTGVYGYTF.

The chain links TRBV12-3 or TRBV12-4 to TRBJ2-3; no clear D. With 8 bases removed from V and 4 bases from J, the gap between germline ends came to 10 bases. The CDR3 totals 12 residues. The CDR3 loop reads CASSHLSDTQYF. CDR3 nucleotides: TGTGCCAGCTCTCACTTGTCAGATACGCAGTATTTT.

The chain recombines TRBV28 with TRBJ2-6; D remains unclear. CDR1 is MDHEN, CDR2 SYDVKM, per germline. Trimming removed 6 bases at V and 1 base at J, with 4 bases between. The CDR3 consists of 13 residues. For the CDR3, the DNA is TGTGCCAGCAGGCGATCTGGGGCCAACGTCCTGACTTTC. Its translation is CASRRSGANVLTF.

J is TRBJ1-1 and V is TRBV18; 10 bases align to TRBD1. CDR3 length: 15 residues. CDR1 and CDR2 (germline): KGHSH, LQKENI. J gave up 4 bases and V 3 bases, and 5 bases lay outside the gene matches. The chain's CDR3 is CASSPVDRGGTEAFF. The CDR3 DNA sequence: TGTGCCAGCTCACCCGTGGACAGGGGGGGCACTGAAGCTTTCTTT. The full variable domain, completed using reference TRBV18 and TRBJ1-1, is NAGVMQNPRHLVRRRGQEARLRCSPMKGHSHVYWYRQLPEEGLKFMVYLQKENIIDESGMPKERFSAEFPKEGPSILRIQQVVRGDSAAYFCASSPVDRGGTEAFFGQGTRLTVV.

This chain connects TRBV19 to TRBJ1-5, with 9 bases fitting TRBD1. The germline V gene has CDR1 LNHDA and CDR2 SQIVND (reference sequence). After removal of 8 bases from V and 4 bases from J, the junction contained 3 bases not matched to a gene. The CDR3 covers 13 residues. The CDR3 DNA is TGTGCCAGTGGTGGGACAGGGAATCAGCCCCAGCATTTT. Protein: CASGGTGNQPQHF.

This chain uses TRBV18 with TRBJ1-4; D uncertain. CDR3 size: 15 residues. Germline V gene lookup returns CDR1 KGHSH and CDR2 LQKENI. Trimming removed 4 bases from V and 4 bases from J, with 13 bases in between. CDR3 sequence: CASSRPGGLNEKLFF. In nucleotides, the CDR3 is TGTGCCAGCTCACGACCGGGAGGGCTTAATGAAAAACTGTTTTTT.

J is TRBJ1-2 and V is TRBV28, with 7 bases that match TRBD1. Germline lookup yields CDR1 MDHEN and CDR2 SYDVKM. Losses at the gene ends were 7 bases for V and 2 bases for J; bases not matched to a gene: 19. This CDR3 comprises 18 residues. The CDR3 loop is CASTPRPSSGGLNYGYTF. CDR3 nucleotide sequence: TGTGCCAGCACCCCGCGCCCCAGCTCAGGGGGATTGAACTATGGCTACACCTTC.

The rearrangement uses TRBV9 and TRBJ1-1; D is ambiguous. This CDR3 spans 14 amino acids. Trimming cost V 0 bases and J 1 base, with 7 bases left between them. Germline V gene data show CDR1 as SGDLS and CDR2 as YYNGEE. The CDR3: CASSVVGQNTEAFF. For the CDR3, the DNA is TGTGCCAGCAGCGTAGTTGGCCAGAACACTGAAGCTTTCTTT.

This chain connects TRBV11-3 to TRBJ2-1; possible D gene TRBD1, 6 bases. CDR1 is SGHNT, CDR2 YENEEA, per germline. The CDR3 runs 14 residues. Between the trimmed V and J ends, which lost 5 bases and 1 base, there was a span of 9 bases. The CDR3 loop is CASSQTGSYNEQFF. In DNA form, the CDR3 reads TGTGCCAGCAGCCAGACAGGATCCTACAATGAGCAGTTCTTC.

The chain combines TRBV29-1 with TRBJ1-4, with 9 bases identical to TRBD1. With V trimmed by 7 bases and J by 8 bases, 8 bases remained unmatched. This CDR3 spans 13 amino acids. CDR1 SQVTM and CDR2 ANQGSEA come from the germline V gene. In nucleotides, the CDR3 is TGCAGCGGCGGTCCGGGACAGGGCGAAAAACTGTTTTTT. Translating gives CSGGPGQGEKLFF.

The rearrangement uses TRBV28 and TRBJ2-5, with 9 nucleotides matching TRBD1. V lost 7 bases to trimming and J lost 5 bases; unmatched junction nucleotides: 8. CDR3 length: 14 amino acids. CDR1 MDHEN and CDR2 SYDVKM come from the germline V gene. This CDR3 is CASTSLGTGETQYF. DNA for the CDR3: TGTGCCAGCACCTCCCTTGGGACAGGGGAGACCCAGTACTTC.

CDR3 loop: CASSSQRPTNEKLFF. CDR3 in DNA: TGTGCCAGCAGCTCCCAGCGTCCAACTAATGAAAAACTGTTTTTT. The gene calls are TRBV28 and TRBJ1-4; D uncertain. Germline assignment: CDR1 MDHEN and CDR2 SYDVKM. This CDR3 is built from 15 residues. The V and J ends lost 6 bases and 0 bases respectively, with 11 bases between them.

CDR3 nucleotide sequence: TGCAGCGCTAACACAGCGGTTAGCACAGATACGCAGTATTTT. The encoded protein is CSANTAVSTDTQYF. The chain combines TRBV29-1 with TRBJ2-3; TRBD2 is a possible D gene (5 bases). Germline lookup yields CDR1 SQVTM and CDR2 ANQGSEA. Deletions cut 7 bases from V and 0 bases from J, with 14 bases between. The CDR3 extends over 14 amino acids.

V gene TRBV5-1 combines with J gene TRBJ2-7; 7 bases map to TRBD2. Germline CDR1 is SGHRS and CDR2 is YFSETQ. The V and J ends lost 2 bases and 3 bases, in that order; junction bases with no gene match: 2. The length of the CDR3 is 13 residues. The chain's CDR3 is CASSFGGVYEQYF. CDR3 in DNA: TGCGCCAGCAGCTTTGGGGGGGTCTACGAGCAGTACTTC.

The genes are TRBV2 and TRBJ2-1, with D possibly being TRBD2 (5 bases). This CDR3 is built from 13 residues. V was clipped by 6 bases and J by 2 bases, with 8 bases between them. The germline CDR1 and CDR2 sequences are SNHLY and FYNNEI. The CDR3 nucleotides are TGTGCCAGCAGCGCCGGGACCTACAATGAGCAGTTCTTC. Translation: CASSAGTYNEQFF.

The V call is TRBV5-1, the J call TRBJ2-5; 8 bases line up with TRBD1. Germline CDR1 and CDR2: SGHRS and YFSETQ. V gave up 3 bases and J gave up 2 bases; unmatched junction bases: 9. The CDR3 has 16 residues. CDR3 amino acids: CASSSGTGPPQETQYF. CDR3 coding DNA: TGCGCCAGCAGCTCGGGGACAGGACCACCACAAGAGACCCAGTACTTC.

This chain joins TRBV9 and TRBJ2-2, with D maybe TRBD1 (7 bases). Germline assignment: CDR1 SGDLS and CDR2 YYNGEE. The V end lost 6 bases, the J end lost 6 bases, and 21 bases lay between the germline ends. The CDR3 consists of 16 residues. DNA of the CDR3: TGTGCCAGCACCGAGGGGGGACAGTTCAATCCCGGGGAGCTGTTTTTT. As protein: CASTEGGQFNPGELFF.

This clone has more than one count but fewer than ten. The chain joins TRBV2 to TRBJ1-4, with TRBD1 matching 8 bases. The junction had 3 bases not matched to a gene; V was cut back by 5 bases and J by 4 bases. Germline CDR1 and CDR2: SNHLY and FYNNEI. This CDR3 is built from 14 residues. The CDR3 loop is CASSSTGDNEKLFF. CDR3 DNA sequence: TGTGCCAGCAGTTCGACAGGGGATAATGAAAAACTGTTTTTT.

The chain couples TRBV20-1 to TRBJ2-1; TRBD2 aligns across 12 bases. This CDR3 has 14 amino acids. V shed 3 bases, J shed 5 bases, and the junction held 2 bases outside the gene matches. Germline V lookup: CDR1 DFQATT, CDR2 SNEGSKA (reference sequence). The CDR3 DNA follows: TGCAGTGCTAGTACTAGCGGGAGGCACAATGAGCAGTTCTTC. Protein sequence: CSASTSGRHNEQFF.

This chain connects TRBV7-2 to TRBJ2-1, with 9 bases lining up with TRBD2. The ends lost 5 bases at V and 4 bases at J; junction bases unmatched: 6. CDR1 and CDR2 (germline): SGHTA, FQGNSA. This CDR3 region has 15 residues. This CDR3 reads CASSKTSGTYNEQFF. In DNA, the CDR3 is TGTGCCAGCAGCAAGACTAGCGGAACGTACAATGAGCAGTTCTTC.

The rearrangement joins TRBV7-6 to TRBJ2-2; maybe TRBD1 (7 bases). The CDR3 has 17 amino acids. CDR1 is SGHVS, CDR2 FNYEAQ, per germline. V gave up 2 bases and J gave up 5 bases, with 18 bases separating them. CDR3 sequence reads: CASSLRGGTVRTGELFF. CDR3 DNA: TGTGCCAGCAGCTTACGGGGCGGGACAGTTCGGACCGGGGAGCTGTTTTTT.